One and the same sample provided the 21 T cell receptor beta chains below, sequenced in a study of patients and donors after allogeneic stem cell transplantation. TCRdb redid the calling of the RT-PCR reads with MiXCR, one entry per CDR3 protein. Of about 31,000 distinct CDR3 sequences in the sample, approximately 7% were seen once. Sequencing input: blood, either unsorted or a sorted T cell fraction (not recorded which). All receptors come from a human donor who was either an allogeneic HSCT recipient or a stem cell or donor lymphocyte infusion donor (not recorded which). It is not recorded whose cells these are; they may come from a transplant donor.

The sample holds a few counts of this clonotype. V gene TRBV2 combines with J gene TRBJ2-7; D uncertain. The V end lost 4 bases, the J end lost 4 bases, and 8 bases lay between the germline ends. This CDR3 is built from 12 residues. From germline, CDR1 is SNHLY and CDR2 FYNNEI. The CDR3 region is CASSAVPYEQYF. In DNA, the CDR3 is TGTGCCAGCAGTGCGGTACCTTACGAGCAGTACTTC. Combining the CDR3 with reference TRBV2 and TRBJ2-7 gives the whole variable domain EPEVTQTPSHQVTQMGQEVILRCVPISNHLYFYWYRQILGQKVEFLVSFYNNEISEKSEIFDDQFSVERPDGSNFTLKIRSTKLEDSAMYFCASSAVPYEQYFGPGTRLTVT.

This clonotype was seen at least ten times. The genes are TRBV29-1 and TRBJ2-7; the D gene is possibly TRBD1 (5 bases). Germline V gene sequence: CDR1 SQVTM, CDR2 ANQGSEA. The CDR3 loop spans 14 amino acids. V lost 4 bases and J lost 4, with 17 bases in between. CDR3 in amino acids: CSVVEDILNYEQYF. The CDR3 DNA reads as TGCAGCGTTGTCGAGGACATCCTAAATTACGAGCAGTACTTC.

The chain recombines TRBV3-1 with TRBJ1-1; D ambiguous. V was shortened by 2 bases and J by 9 bases, with 13 bases between the two germline ends. The length of the CDR3 is 13 residues. Germline V CDR1 and CDR2: LGHDT, YNNKEL (reference sequence). The CDR3 DNA sequence: TGTGCCAGCAGCCAATGGGGAAATGAGAAAGCTTTCTTT. It codes for CASSQWGNEKAFF.

Only a few counts were recorded for this clonotype. V usage is TRBV11-1 and J usage is TRBJ2-5, with D tentatively TRBD1 (6 bases). The CDR3 loop spans 14 amino acids. V was pared by 1 base and J by 5 bases, with 11 bases between. Looked up from germline, CDR1 is SGHAT and CDR2 is FQDESV (reference sequence). For the CDR3, the DNA is TGTGCCAGCAGCTTAGGACAGGCGGTGGAGACCCAGTACTTC. Protein product: CASSLGQAVETQYF. The full variable domain, with the rest looked up from reference TRBV11-1 and TRBJ2-5, is EAEVAQSPRYKITEKSQAVAFWCDPISGHATLYWYRQILGQGPELLVQFQDESVVDDSQLPKDRFSAERLKGVDSTLKIQPAELGDSAMYLCASSLGQAVETQYFGPGTRLLVL.

Many counts were recorded for this clonotype. In DNA, the CDR3 is TGTGCCAGCAGTGTCCTATACGAGCAGTACTTC. Translated: CASSVLYEQYF. The chain combines TRBV2 with TRBJ2-7; D call uncertain. The V gene lost 4 bases and the J gene lost 4 bases, with 5 bases spanning the gap. This CDR3 is built from 11 residues. Germline CDR1 SNHLY, CDR2 FYNNEI.

This clonotype was observed many times. The chain carries TRBV10-3 and TRBJ1-1, with D maybe TRBD1 (5 bases). Germline CDR1 is ENHRY and CDR2 is SYGVKD. V lost 6 bases, J lost 7 bases, and 15 bases lay in between. The length of the CDR3 is 13 residues. CDR3 DNA: TGTGCCATCAGCTTTACAGGAACCCATGAAGCTTTCTTT. Its translation is CAISFTGTHEAFF.

This clonotype was picked up many times. V is TRBV5-6 and J is TRBJ1-2, with 7 bases matching TRBD1. This CDR3 contains 13 residues. CDR1 is SGHDT and CDR2 is YYEEEE in the germline V gene. J was trimmed by 4 bases and V by 4 bases; bases with no gene match: 4. CDR3 DNA: TGTGCCAGCAGCCTGGGACAGCTCTATGGCTACACCTTC. Protein: CASSLGQLYGYTF.

This clonotype was seen at least ten times. This sequence joins TRBV20-1 and TRBJ1-6, with no clear D. The CDR3 is 14 residues long. CDR1 DFQATT and CDR2 SNEGSKA come from the germline V gene (reference sequence). V lost 8 bases and J 2 bases, leaving 13 bases between the germline ends. CDR3: CSSSPVTYNSPLHF. The CDR3 DNA sequence: TGCAGTTCTTCCCCAGTAACCTATAATTCACCCCTCCACTTT.

Many counts were recorded for this clonotype. The gene calls are TRBV7-8 and TRBJ1-1, with TRBD1 as a possible D gene (6 bases). Trimming removed 1 base at V and 4 bases at J, with 22 bases between. CDR1 and CDR2 from the germline V gene are SGHVS and FQNEAQ. The CDR3 runs 18 residues. The CDR3 protein is CASSLEAVGWGRGTEAFF. The CDR3 nucleotides are TGTGCCAGCAGCTTAGAAGCGGTCGGCTGGGGGCGTGGCACTGAAGCTTTCTTT.

The CDR3 sequence: CASNPAPGTSGSNEQFF. CDR3 nucleotide sequence: TGTGCCAGCAACCCTGCCCCCGGGACTAGCGGGAGCAATGAGCAGTTCTTC. The genes are TRBV7-8 and TRBJ2-1; TRBD2 matches at 14 bases. This CDR3 has 17 residues. V was clipped by 7 bases and J by 6 bases; unmatched bases: 11. The germline gives CDR1 SGHVS, CDR2 FQNEAQ.

This clonotype appeared many times. A read error may account for a junction end that differs from germline. The chain joins TRBV4-3 to TRBJ2-7; D is uncertain. CDR1 is LGHNA and CDR2 is YSLEER in the germline V gene. The CDR3 is 13 residues long. The chain's CDR3 is CASSQIPGLRTHF. The DNA for the CDR3 is TGCGCCAGCAGCCAGATCCCCGGTCTAAGGACGCACTTC.

This clonotype was detected many times. The chain has TRBV12-3 or TRBV12-4 and TRBJ2-1, with 10 bases lining up with TRBD2. The CDR3 runs 17 residues. With V trimmed by 7 bases and J by 6 bases, 15 bases remained unmatched. The CDR3 sequence: CASTTGLASILGNEQFF. The CDR3 coding sequence is TGTGCCAGCACCACGGGACTAGCGAGCATTTTAGGCAATGAGCAGTTCTTC.

This clonotype showed up many times. The gene calls are TRBV12-3 or TRBV12-4 and TRBJ2-7; 7 positions match TRBD1. This CDR3 has 16 residues. The ends lost 5 bases at V and 4 bases at J; junction bases unmatched: 14. DNA of the CDR3: TGTGCCAGCAGTGTACGCATGGGGACAGTGGATTACGAGCAGTACTTC. It encodes CASSVRMGTVDYEQYF.

As concerns this clonotype: One end of the junction is discordant with germline, which a read error may explain. The chain is built from TRBV20-1 and TRBJ2-1, with a weak D call TRBD2 (5 bases). The CDR3 is 15 amino acids. Germline V gene data show CDR1 as DFQATT and CDR2 as SNEGSKA (reference sequence). The DNA for the CDR3 is TGCAGAGCTAGTCGGGCGGGCGGCGGAGACAATGAGCAGTTCTTC. Protein: CRASRAGGGDNEQFF.

This clonotype was observed a handful of times. The rearrangement links TRBV2 to TRBJ2-7, with 7 bases that match TRBD2. Losses at the gene ends were 5 bases for V and 6 bases for J; bases not matched to a gene: 4. CDR1 is SNHLY, CDR2 FYNNEI, per germline. This CDR3 contains 12 residues. The CDR3 region has the DNA TGTGCCAGCAGTCGGGACTACGCCGAGCAGTACTTC. Translation gives CASSRDYAEQYF. The variable domain in full, completed from reference TRBV2 and TRBJ2-7, reads EPEVTQTPSHQVTQMGQEVILRCVPISNHLYFYWYRQILGQKVEFLVSFYNNEISEKSEIFDDQFSVERPDGSNFTLKIRSTKLEDSAMYFCASSRDYAEQYFGPGTRLTVT.

In its sample, this clonotype was seen many times. This chain uses TRBV7-9 with TRBJ1-6, with D uncertain. The CDR3 consists of 12 residues. V lost 1 base, J lost 5 bases, and 0 bases lay in between. Germline loops: CDR1 SEHNR, CDR2 FQNEAQ (reference sequence). CDR3 amino acids: CASSLDNSPLHF. The CDR3 bases are TGTGCCAGCAGCTTAGATAATTCACCCCTCCACTTT.

This clonotype was counted many times. This chain links TRBV7-9 with TRBJ1-1; D possibly corresponds to TRBD1 (5 bases). With 6 bases removed from V and 3 bases from J, the gap between germline ends came to 14 bases. CDR1 SEHNR and CDR2 FQNEAQ come from the germline V gene (reference sequence). The CDR3 spans 14 residues. The CDR3 DNA is TGTGCCAGCAGTCCTAGGAGAGGGGACACTGAAGCTTTCTTT. This codes for CASSPRRGDTEAFF.

This clonotype was observed at least ten times. This chain connects TRBV2 to TRBJ1-1; D might be TRBD1 (6 bases). The germline gives CDR1 SNHLY, CDR2 FYNNEI. CDR3 length equals 12 residues. V was clipped by 5 bases and J by 7 bases, with 11 bases between them. This chain's CDR3 is CASSTGLGEAFF. The CDR3 nucleotides read TGTGCCAGCAGTACAGGGTTGGGTGAAGCTTTCTTT.

The J gene is TRBJ2-3, the V gene TRBV10-3, with 11 bases identical to TRBD2. V lost 2 bases and J lost 5; bases outside the gene matches: 9. The CDR3 runs 17 residues. Germline V gene sequence: CDR1 ENHRY, CDR2 SYGVKD. This chain's CDR3 is CAISERDVLAGEDTQYF. In DNA, the CDR3 is TGTGCCATCAGTGAGAGGGACGTACTAGCGGGAGAAGATACGCAGTATTTT.

This clonotype was found many times. V and J are TRBV5-5 and TRBJ1-1; D is uncertain. The CDR3 extends over 12 amino acids. V lost 0 bases and J 5 bases, leaving 5 bases between the germline ends. The V gene's germline CDR1 is SGHKS and CDR2 YYEKEE (reference sequence). CDR3 region: CASSLEWTEAFF. The DNA of the CDR3 is TGTGCCAGCAGCTTGGAGTGGACTGAAGCTTTCTTT.

There are many counts of this clonotype. In DNA, the CDR3 is TGTGCCAGCAGCCGAACTAGCGGAAAAAACATTCAGTACTTC. Translated, it gives CASSRTSGKNIQYF. V gene TRBV12-3 or TRBV12-4 combines with J gene TRBJ2-4; 8 nucleotides align to TRBD2. The CDR3 loop spans 14 amino acids. J was trimmed by 4 bases and V by 6 bases; bases with no gene match: 5.